The subject of this entry is one T cell receptor (beta chain). Trimming removed 2 bases at V and 7 bases at J, with 19 bases between. The CDR3 runs 16 residues. Germline loops: CDR1 KGHDR, CDR2 SFDVKD. One Seattle source followed patients from active infection through their disease course. This sample was included in a study of blood T cell repertoires in COVID-19. The method was immunoSEQ multiplex PCR; TCRdb's version includes in-frame clones alone and lacks a portion of them. The sample carries around 430,000 clones, around 88% recorded once. The chain recombines TRBV24-1 with TRBJ1-2; tentatively, D is TRBD1 (5 bases). The TCR was taken from a woman aged 45-59 years with COVID-19, enrolled during active disease. Sample: peripheral blood. CDR3 coding DNA: TGTGCCACCAGTGATTCGGGGGTGGGCGGAGAAAGTGGCTACACCTTC. It translates to CATSDSGVGGESGYTF.